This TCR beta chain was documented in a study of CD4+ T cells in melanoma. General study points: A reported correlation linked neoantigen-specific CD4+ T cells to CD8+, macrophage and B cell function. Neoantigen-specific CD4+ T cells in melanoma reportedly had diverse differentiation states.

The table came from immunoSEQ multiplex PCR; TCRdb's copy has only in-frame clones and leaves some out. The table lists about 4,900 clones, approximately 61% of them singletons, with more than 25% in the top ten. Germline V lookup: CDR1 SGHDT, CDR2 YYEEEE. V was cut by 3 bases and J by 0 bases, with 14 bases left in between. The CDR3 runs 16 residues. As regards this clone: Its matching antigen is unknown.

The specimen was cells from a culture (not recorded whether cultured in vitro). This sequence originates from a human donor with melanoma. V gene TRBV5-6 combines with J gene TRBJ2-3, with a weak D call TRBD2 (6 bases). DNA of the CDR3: TGTGCCAGCAGCTGGTGGCAGCGGGTTAGCACAGATACGCAGTATTTT. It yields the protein CASSWWQRVSTDTQYF.